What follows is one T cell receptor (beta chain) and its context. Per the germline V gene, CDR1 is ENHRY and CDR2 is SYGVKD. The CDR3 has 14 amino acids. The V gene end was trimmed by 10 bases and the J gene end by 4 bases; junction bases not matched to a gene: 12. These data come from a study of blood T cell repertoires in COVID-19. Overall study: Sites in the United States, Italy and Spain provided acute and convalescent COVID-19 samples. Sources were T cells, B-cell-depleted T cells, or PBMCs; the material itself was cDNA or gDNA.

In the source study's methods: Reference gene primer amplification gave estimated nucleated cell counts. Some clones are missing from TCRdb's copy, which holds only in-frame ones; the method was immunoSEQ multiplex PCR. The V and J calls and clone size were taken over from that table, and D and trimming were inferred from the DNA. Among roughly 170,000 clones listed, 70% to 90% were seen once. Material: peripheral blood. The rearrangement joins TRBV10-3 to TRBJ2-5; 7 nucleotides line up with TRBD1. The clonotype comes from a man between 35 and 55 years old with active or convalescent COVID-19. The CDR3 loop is CATLLDREAETQYF. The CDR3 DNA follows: TGTGCCACCCTGCTCGACAGGGAAGCAGAGACCCAGTACTTC.